The 18 T cell receptor beta chains in this list originate from one sample, sequenced in a study of blood T cells in healthy people across ages (dated by TCRdb to 2013 to 2016). Library preparation was by 5' RACE. Data came from an Illumina HiSeq 2500. A second about 7 to 12 cycle PCR used a sample-barcoded 5' primer and a J-beta primer mix. TCRdb took the public reads, trimmed them with fastp at Q25, ran MiXCR for clone calling and kept in-frame beta chains. Identical CDR3 proteins give one entry, which carries the most common genes and DNA. The sample yields some 640,000 distinct CDR3 sequences; approximately 49% were counted once. The ten largest account for 30% to 35% of the sample. Sample: blood. The receptors originated from an older woman in good health.

A remark on this clonotype: At one boundary the junction diverges from the germline segment, which might be a read error. The chain is built from TRBV7-3 and TRBJ1-1; D is unclear. Germline V gene sequence: CDR1 SGHTA, CDR2 FQGTGA. This CDR3 is built from 16 residues. CDR3 sequence (DNA): TGTGCCAACAGCTTACAAGCGGGAACTGGGGACACTGAAGCTTTCTTT. Translating it yields CANSLQAGTGDTEAFF.

In regard to this clonotype: Mismatch with germline at one junction end may stem from a read error. V usage is TRBV2 and J usage is TRBJ2-3; maybe TRBD1 (6 bases). The CDR3 loop spans 13 amino acids. The V gene's germline CDR1 is SNHLY and CDR2 FYNNEI. The CDR3 nucleotides read TGTGTCAGCGGCCAGGGGTTACGAGATACGCAGTATTTT. It codes for CVSGQGLRDTQYF.

V usage is TRBV4-3 and J usage is TRBJ2-5, with a weak D call TRBD1 (6 bases). The germline V gene has CDR1 LGHNA and CDR2 YSLEER. The germline V and J ends were trimmed by 1 base and 5 bases, with 17 bases remaining between them. CDR3 length: 16 residues. CDR3 nucleotides: TGCGCCAGCAGCCAAGGGAGAAGGTCAGGGGAGGAGACCCAGTACTTC. Translating it yields CASSQGRRSGEETQYF.

This rearrangement joins TRBV7-2 to TRBJ2-1; 7 nucleotides line up with TRBD2. V dropped 5 bases and J dropped 8; count of bases not matched to a gene: 12. This CDR3 spans 15 amino acids. Germline CDR1 and CDR2: SGHTA and FQGNSA. The CDR3 DNA reads TGTGCCAGCAGCGCTCGACTAGCCGGTGACTATGAGCAGTTCTTC. Translating it yields CASSARLAGDYEQFF.

The chain couples TRBV5-6 to TRBJ1-4; a weak D match, TRBD1 (6 bases). The CDR3 is 16 amino acids. Germline V CDR1 and CDR2: SGHDT, YYEEEE. The V and J ends lost 2 bases and 8 bases respectively, with 19 bases between them. The CDR3 protein is CASSFRAGEGTEKLFF. CDR3 nucleotides: TGTGCCAGCAGCTTTCGGGCAGGGGAGGGAACGGAAAAACTGTTTTTT.

This clonotype was observed a handful of times. The rearrangement uses TRBV20-1 and TRBJ2-1, with 12 bases identical to TRBD2. The V segment lost 6 bases and the J segment 7 bases; nucleotides outside the gene matches: 7. Germline loops: CDR1 DFQATT, CDR2 SNEGSKA (reference sequence). The length of the CDR3 is 14 residues. CDR3 DNA: TGCAGTGCGCCGACTAGCGGGAGTGGTAATGAGCAGTTCTTC. This gives the protein CSAPTSGSGNEQFF.

The chain is built from TRBV5-1 and TRBJ1-1; 9 nucleotides line up with TRBD1. Germline-derived CDR1 and CDR2 are SGHRS and YFSETQ. The V gene end was trimmed by 4 bases and the J gene end by 1 base; junction bases not matched to a gene: 5. The CDR3 totals 15 residues. CDR3 nucleotide sequence: TGCGCCAGCAGCCGGACAGGGGACTCGAACACTGAAGCTTTCTTT. It codes for CASSRTGDSNTEAFF.

This clonotype was observed a handful of times. The chain links TRBV20-1 to TRBJ1-5, with D possibly matching TRBD1 (6 bases). V dropped 6 bases and J dropped 4 bases, with 22 bases sitting between them. Germline V CDR1 and CDR2: DFQATT, SNEGSKA (reference sequence). CDR3 length: 16 amino acids. The CDR3 protein is CSAVPGGRPENQPQHF. The CDR3 nucleotides read TGCAGTGCCGTCCCCGGGGGGCGCCCCGAGAATCAGCCCCAGCATTTT.

The chain has TRBV30 and TRBJ2-3; a weak D match, TRBD2 (6 bases). This CDR3 is built from 18 residues. Germline V gene data show CDR1 as GTSNPN and CDR2 as SVGIG (reference sequence). Trimming stripped 0 bases from V and 0 bases from J, with 19 bases between. CDR3 bases: TGTGCCTGGAGTGTATCGCGGGCTATAGCGGCTAGCACAGATACGCAGTATTTT. It is translated as CAWSVSRAIAASTDTQYF.

For this clonotype: Sequence at one end of the junction differs from germline and may be a read error. The CDR3 DNA follows: TGCGCCAGCAACTTGAGTGACGGATACGAGCAGTACTTC. It specifies CASNLSDGYEQYF. The V gene is TRBV5-1, the J gene TRBJ2-7; D gene unclear. From germline, CDR1 is SGHRS and CDR2 YFSETQ. The CDR3 is made up of 13 amino acids.

V usage is TRBV24-1 and J usage is TRBJ2-1; the match to TRBD1 covers 9 bases. The CDR3 is made up of 18 amino acids. From germline, CDR1 is KGHDR and CDR2 SFDVKD. V was clipped by 7 bases and J by 0 bases; unmatched bases: 12. This CDR3 reads CATSDTRGQGDSYNEQFF. The CDR3 coding sequence is TGTGCCACCAGCGACACAAGGGGACAGGGCGACTCCTACAATGAGCAGTTCTTC.

The gene calls are TRBV10-2 and TRBJ1-2; possibly TRBD1 for D (6 bases). Per the germline V gene, CDR1 is WSHSY and CDR2 is SAAADI. CDR3 length: 15 residues. With 6 bases removed from V and 2 bases from J, the gap between germline ends came to 16 bases. As DNA, the CDR3 is TGCGCCAGCAGCCCCTCCAGGGGCAGCAACTATGGCTACACCTTC. Protein sequence: CASSPSRGSNYGYTF.

V and J are TRBV4-3 and TRBJ1-6, with 10 bases identical to TRBD1. Unmatched junction bases numbered 6, after V lost 1 base and J lost 9 bases. Germline-derived CDR1 and CDR2 are LGHNA and YSLEER. There are 16 residues in the CDR3. In DNA, the CDR3 is TGCGCCAGCAGCCAAGTTTGGACAGGGGGGACTTCACCCCTCCACTTT. Translated: CASSQVWTGGTSPLHF.

This clonotype was recorded many times. V is TRBV7-2 and J is TRBJ2-1; D is undetermined. The germline gives CDR1 SGHTA, CDR2 FQGNSA. V lost 3 bases and J 0 bases, leaving 6 bases between the germline ends. CDR3 size: 14 residues. The CDR3 reads CASSLSSSYNEQFF. The CDR3 coding sequence is TGTGCCAGCAGCTTGTCCTCCTCCTACAATGAGCAGTTCTTC.

This clonotype came up a few times. This rearrangement joins TRBV29-1 to TRBJ1-1; D unresolved. This CDR3 region has 12 residues. The V gene lost 8 bases and the J gene lost 1 base, with 11 bases spanning the gap. Germline V gene sequence: CDR1 SQVTM, CDR2 ANQGSEA. The CDR3 loop is CSIKGENTEAFF. CDR3 nucleotide sequence: TGCAGCATTAAGGGTGAGAACACTGAAGCTTTCTTT.

This chain connects TRBV3-1 to TRBJ1-2, with D perhaps TRBD1 (6 bases). This CDR3 comprises 14 residues. The germline V and J ends were trimmed by 4 bases and 5 bases, with 14 bases remaining between them. Germline CDR1 is LGHDT and CDR2 is YNNKEL (reference sequence). The CDR3 protein is CASSLRLGQYGYTF. The CDR3 DNA reads as TGTGCCAGCAGCCTAAGATTAGGACAGTATGGCTACACCTTC.

CDR3 nucleotides: TGTGCCAGCAGCCCAGAGGGTCGGTCTACGCAGTATTTT. Its protein is CASSPEGRSTQYF. V is TRBV7-3 and J is TRBJ2-3; possibly TRBD2 for D (5 bases). The CDR3 length is 13 residues. Trimming left V 5 bases short and J 8 bases short, with 14 bases between. In germline, CDR1 is SGHTA, CDR2 FQGTGA. The variable domain in full, completed from reference TRBV7-3 and TRBJ2-3, reads GAGVSQTPSNKVTEKGKYVELRCDPISGHTALYWYRQSLGQGPEFLIYFQGTGAADDSGLPNDRFFAVRPEGSVSTLKIQRTERGDSAVYLCASSPEGRSTQYFGPGTRLTVL.

This clonotype has only a few counts. This rearrangement joins TRBV20-1 to TRBJ2-3; TRBD2 is a possible D gene (5 bases). V was pared by 6 bases and J by 0 bases, with 10 bases between. The CDR3 has 13 amino acids. Germline CDR1 is DFQATT and CDR2 is SNEGSKA (reference sequence). The CDR3 here is CSAPGGSTDTQYF. CDR3 coding DNA: TGCAGTGCCCCTGGCGGGAGCACAGATACGCAGTATTTT.